This record concerns one T cell receptor beta chain sequence. Its antigen remains unknown. Looked up from germline, CDR1 is MNHEY and CDR2 is SVGAGI. The CDR3 runs 13 residues. V gave up 6 bases and J gave up 3 bases, with 9 bases separating them. These data are taken from a study of blood T cells in healthy people across ages. All donors came from Russia, were Caucasian and healthy, and spanned ages 6 to 90. General study results and limits: Long-lived donors carried more naive CD4+ cells and greater diversity than aged donors.

Sample-barcoded 5' priming and a J-beta primer mix drove a second PCR of about 6 to 12 cycles. Using its own MiXCR run on the 5' RACE reads, TCRdb lists one record per CDR3 protein. Here the sample spans roughly 1.4 million distinct CDR3 sequences, almost 60% being singletons. Source material: blood. This receptor was identified in a man younger than 35 in good health. The chain is built from TRBV6-5 and TRBJ2-1; D is possibly TRBD1 (5 bases). CDR3 residues: CASRRQSYNEQFF. CDR3 coding DNA: TGTGCCAGCAGGCGACAGAGCTACAATGAGCAGTTCTTC.